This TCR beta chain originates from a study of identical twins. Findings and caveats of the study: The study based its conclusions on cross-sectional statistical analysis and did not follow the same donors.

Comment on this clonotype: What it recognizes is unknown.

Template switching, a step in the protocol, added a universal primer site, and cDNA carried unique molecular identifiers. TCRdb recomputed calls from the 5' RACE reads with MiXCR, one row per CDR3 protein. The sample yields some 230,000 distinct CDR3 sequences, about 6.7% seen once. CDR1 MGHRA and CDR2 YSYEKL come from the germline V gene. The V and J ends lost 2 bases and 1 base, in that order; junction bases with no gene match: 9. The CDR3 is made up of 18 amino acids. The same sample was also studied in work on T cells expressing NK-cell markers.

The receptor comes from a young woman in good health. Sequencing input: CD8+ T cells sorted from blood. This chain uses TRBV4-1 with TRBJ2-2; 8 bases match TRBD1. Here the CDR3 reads CASSQFALTGVNTGELFF. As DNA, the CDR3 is TGCGCCAGCAGCCAATTCGCCTTGACAGGGGTGAACACCGGGGAGCTGTTTTTT.